The clone carrying this TCR beta chain has only a few counts. The antigen remains undetermined. The CDR3 is 15 residues long. The ends lost 7 bases at V and 3 bases at J; junction bases unmatched: 12. The germline gives CDR1 MNHEY, CDR2 SMNVEV (reference sequence). The data belong to a study of cytomegalovirus exposure and HLA in healthy donors. Study-wide findings and caveats: One later analysis, an examination of the 120 or so validation repertoires, found that first-cohort TCR clusters tended to co-occur in them. TCR beta chains numbering some 160 were designated cytomegalovirus-associated. Among the CMV-associated chains, three were confirmed in vitro as specific for CMV antigens. Reportedly, diagnosis of cytomegalovirus status by the classifier showed high specificity and sensitivity.

The table came from immunoSEQ multiplex PCR; TCRdb's copy has only in-frame clones and leaves some out. The data show over 150,000 clones, approximately 96% seen once. Material for sequencing was PBMCs. The chain recombines TRBV27 with TRBJ2-7, with 7 bases aligning to TRBD1. This clonotype was sampled from a woman aged 18-29 years in good health and CMV-seronegative. Written as DNA, the CDR3 is TGTGCCAGCATGCCCCGGGACAGCAACCTCTACGAGCAGTACTTC. Protein: CASMPRDSNLYEQYF.